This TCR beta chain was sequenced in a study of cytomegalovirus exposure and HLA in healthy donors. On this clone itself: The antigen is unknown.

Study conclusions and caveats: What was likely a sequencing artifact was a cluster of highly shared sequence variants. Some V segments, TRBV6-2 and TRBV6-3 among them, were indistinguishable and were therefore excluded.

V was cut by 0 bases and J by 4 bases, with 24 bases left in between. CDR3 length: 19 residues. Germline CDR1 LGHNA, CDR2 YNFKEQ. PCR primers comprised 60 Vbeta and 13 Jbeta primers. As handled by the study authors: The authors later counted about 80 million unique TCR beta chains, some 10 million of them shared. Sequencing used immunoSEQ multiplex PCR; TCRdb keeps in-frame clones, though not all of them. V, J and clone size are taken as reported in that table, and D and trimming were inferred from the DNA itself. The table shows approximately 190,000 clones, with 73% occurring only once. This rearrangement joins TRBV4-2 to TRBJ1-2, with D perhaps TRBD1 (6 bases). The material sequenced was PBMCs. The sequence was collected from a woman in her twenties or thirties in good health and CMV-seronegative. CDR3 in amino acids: CASSQEGVRGGKGSYGYTF. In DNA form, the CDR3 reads TGTGCCAGCAGCCAAGAGGGGGTTCGGGGGGGCAAGGGTTCCTATGGCTACACCTTC.